This record concerns one TCR beta chain sequence. Its antigen is unidentified. This sample stems from a study of T cell responses to AZD1222 COVID-19 vaccine. Study-wide findings and caveats: Repertoires were sampled only after the peak T cell response.

Clones were sequenced by immunoSEQ multiplex PCR, and TCRdb holds only the in-frame ones, with some missing. The sample lists some 120,000 clones, approximately 80% occurring once. The CDR3 runs 16 residues. CDR1 KGHDR and CDR2 SFDVKD come from the germline V gene. The trim removed 3 bases at V and 1 base at J, leaving 6 bases unmatched. The sequencing here drew on peripheral blood, taken 28 days after the second AZD1222 dose. This clonotype was obtained from an adult who received the AZD1222 COVID-19 vaccine. V gene TRBV24-1 combines with J gene TRBJ2-3; 7 nucleotides match TRBD1. DNA for the CDR3: TGTGCCACCAGTGATCCTACAGGGGTCGGCACAGATACGCAGTATTTT. It codes for CATSDPTGVGTDTQYF.